A single sample gave rise to the 16 T cell receptor beta chains below, sequenced in a study of T cell changes during pregnancy in multiple sclerosis. Repertoires were generated with immunoSEQ multiplex PCR, while TCRdb's copy carries only in-frame clones and drops some. Found here are tens of thousands of clones, roughly 93% of them singletons; the top ten hold approximately 0.8%. Sample: peripheral blood, taken in the third trimester of pregnancy. These receptors came from a female donor with multiple sclerosis, enrolled in a pregnancy study.

The V gene is TRBV11-2, the J gene TRBJ1-1; TRBD1 matches at 11 bases. Germline CDR1 and CDR2: SGHAT and FQNNGV. There are 18 residues in the CDR3. J gave up 1 base and V 3 bases, and 10 bases lay outside the gene matches. This CDR3 reads CASSFGWTGGAENTEAFF. DNA of the CDR3: TGTGCCAGCAGCTTCGGCTGGACAGGGGGCGCGGAGAACACTGAAGCTTTCTTT.

The chain combines TRBV19 with TRBJ2-7; perhaps TRBD2 as D (5 bases). The germline V gene has CDR1 LNHDA and CDR2 SQIVND (reference sequence). V lost 4 bases, J lost 2 bases, and 15 bases lay in between. CDR3 size: 15 residues. The CDR3 coding sequence is TGTGCCAGTAGTACTGCGGCAGGAGGACCCTACGAGCAGTACTTC. This codes for CASSTAAGGPYEQYF.

V usage is TRBV5-6 and J usage is TRBJ1-2; 7 bases line up with TRBD1. This CDR3 comprises 14 residues. Germline lookup yields CDR1 SGHDT and CDR2 YYEEEE. V lost 2 bases, J lost 5 bases, and 6 bases stayed unmatched. The CDR3 loop reads CASSFDRVEYGYTF. CDR3 DNA: TGTGCCAGCAGCTTCGACAGGGTTGAGTATGGCTACACCTTC.

The V and J genes are TRBV2 and TRBJ1-2; 7 positions match TRBD1. Trimming cost V 10 bases and J 0 bases; bases outside gene matches: 5. The germline gives CDR1 SNHLY, CDR2 FYNNEI. The CDR3 spans 13 residues. CDR3 sequence reads: CATRDSANYGYTF. The CDR3 nucleotides are TGTGCCACCCGGGACAGTGCTAACTATGGCTACACCTTC.

The V and J genes are TRBV25-1 and TRBJ2-3; D unclear. V was pared by 3 bases and J by 7 bases, with 14 bases between. Germline loops: CDR1 MGHDK, CDR2 SYGVNS. The CDR3 consists of 14 residues. The CDR3 coding sequence is TGTGCCAGCAGTGAGCGTTTAATTATGTATACGCAGTATTTT. Translating it yields CASSERLIMYTQYF.

J is TRBJ2-5 and V is TRBV15; D is perhaps TRBD2 (6 bases). V dropped 3 bases and J dropped 2 bases, with 13 bases sitting between them. The CDR3 totals 15 residues. The germline V gene encodes CDR1 LNHNV and CDR2 YYDKDF (reference sequence). In DNA form, the CDR3 reads TGTGCCACCAGCAGCCCGGAGGGCCCGCAAGAGACCCAGTACTTC. As protein: CATSSPEGPQETQYF.

The rearrangement joins TRBV6-5 to TRBJ2-2, with TRBD2 matching over 10 bases. The germline V gene encodes CDR1 MNHEY and CDR2 SVGAGI. J gave up 4 bases and V 4 bases, and 3 bases lay outside the gene matches. The CDR3 has 15 residues. The CDR3 DNA is TGTGCCAGCAGTTTGCTAGCGGGAGTCACCGGGGAGCTGTTTTTT. It codes for CASSLLAGVTGELFF.

The chain has TRBV11-2 and TRBJ1-3; 7 positions agree with TRBD1. The CDR3 has 14 residues. The germline V gene encodes CDR1 SGHAT and CDR2 FQNNGV. V shed 5 bases, J shed 1 base, and the junction held 2 bases outside the gene matches. This CDR3 reads CASSQTGSGNTIYF. The DNA of the CDR3 is TGTGCCAGCAGCCAGACAGGGTCTGGAAACACCATATATTTT.

The gene calls are TRBV29-1 and TRBJ1-1, with D maybe TRBD1 (5 bases). The V gene's germline CDR1 is SQVTM and CDR2 ANQGSEA. V was pared by 7 bases and J by 1 base, with 10 bases between. The CDR3 is 12 residues long. CDR3 DNA: TGCAGCGCCGGGGGTTGGAACACTGAAGCTTTCTTT. As protein: CSAGGWNTEAFF.

The chain is built from TRBV19 and TRBJ2-5; perhaps TRBD1 as D (6 bases). The CDR3 is 13 residues long. With 3 bases removed from V and 1 base from J, the gap between germline ends came to 6 bases. Germline assignment: CDR1 LNHDA and CDR2 SQIVND (reference sequence). CDR3 amino acids: CASSIRGQETQYF. The CDR3 bases are TGTGCCAGTAGTATCAGGGGCCAAGAGACCCAGTACTTC.

This clone was found a few times. The chain uses TRBV28 and TRBJ1-1; tentatively, D is TRBD1 (5 bases). The V gene lost 1 base and the J gene lost 2 bases, with 11 bases spanning the gap. The CDR3 sequence is 15 residues long. Germline CDR1 reads MDHEN; CDR2 reads SYDVKM. The CDR3 spells CASSLFGGVNTEAFF. As DNA, the CDR3 is TGTGCCAGCAGTTTATTTGGAGGGGTAAACACTGAAGCTTTCTTT.

The chain links TRBV30 to TRBJ1-2, with TRBD1 matching over 8 bases. The CDR3 spans 14 residues. Looked up from germline, CDR1 is GTSNPN and CDR2 is SVGIG (reference sequence). V shed 0 bases and J 7 bases; nucleotides not matched to a gene: 7. This CDR3 is CAWSVPFQGAGYTF. Written as DNA, the CDR3 is TGTGCCTGGAGTGTACCGTTCCAGGGGGCTGGCTACACCTTC.

This clone has just a few counts. The V call is TRBV18, the J call TRBJ2-5, with 14 nucleotides matching TRBD2. The CDR3 has 14 amino acids. The junction had 6 bases not matched to a gene; V was cut back by 3 bases and J by 12 bases. Germline V lookup: CDR1 KGHSH, CDR2 LQKENI. This CDR3 is CASSPGLAGDFEYF. In nucleotides, the CDR3 is TGTGCCAGCTCACCGGGACTAGCGGGAGACTTCGAGTACTTC.

J is TRBJ2-1 and V is TRBV10-3; TRBD2 agrees at 10 bases. The V and J ends lost 10 bases and 2 bases, in that order; junction bases with no gene match: 8. The CDR3 is 15 amino acids. The germline CDR1 and CDR2 sequences are ENHRY and SYGVKD. The CDR3 coding sequence is TGTGCCACCCTCGCCGGGACTAGCGCCTACAATGAGCAGTTCTTC. This encodes CATLAGTSAYNEQFF.

The CDR3 loop reads CASSLGSLPSGNTEAFF. The CDR3 DNA follows: TGTGCCAGCAGCTTAGGTAGCCTCCCAAGCGGGAACACTGAAGCTTTCTTT. The chain uses TRBV11-2 and TRBJ1-1; no reliable D call. CDR3 length: 17 residues. V gave up 1 base and J gave up 1 base, with 16 bases separating them. Germline V gene lookup returns CDR1 SGHAT and CDR2 FQNNGV.

This chain uses TRBV7-9 with TRBJ1-1; TRBD1 matches 9 bases. Germline V gene data show CDR1 as SEHNR and CDR2 as FQNEAQ (reference sequence). V trimming: 7 bases; J trimming: 8 bases; junction bases outside the gene matches: 5. The CDR3 is 12 residues long. This chain's CDR3 is CASNYGTGEAFF. CDR3 in DNA: TGTGCCAGCAACTACGGGACAGGGGAAGCTTTCTTT.